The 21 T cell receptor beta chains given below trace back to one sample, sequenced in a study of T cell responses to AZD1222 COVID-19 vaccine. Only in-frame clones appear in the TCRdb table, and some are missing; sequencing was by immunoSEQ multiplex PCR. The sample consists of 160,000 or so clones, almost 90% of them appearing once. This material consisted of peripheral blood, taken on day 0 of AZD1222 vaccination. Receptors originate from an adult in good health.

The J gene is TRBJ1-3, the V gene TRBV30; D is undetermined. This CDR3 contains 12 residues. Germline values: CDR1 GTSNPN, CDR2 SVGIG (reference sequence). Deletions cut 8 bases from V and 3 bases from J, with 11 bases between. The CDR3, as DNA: TGTGCCCGTTGGACTGATGGAAACACCATATATTTT. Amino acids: CARWTDGNTIYF. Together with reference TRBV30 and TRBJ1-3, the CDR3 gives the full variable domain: SQTIHQWPATLVQPVGSPLSLECTVEGTSNPNLYWYRQAAGRGLQLLFYSVGIGQISSEVPQNLSASRPQDRQFILSSKKLLLSDSGFYLCARWTDGNTIYFGEGSWLTVV.

DNA of the CDR3: TGTGCCTGGTTTACAGTTCCCTACGAGCAGTACTTC. Translated: CAWFTVPYEQYF. The gene calls are TRBV30 and TRBJ2-7; D uncertain. V was trimmed by 5 bases and J by 2 bases, leaving 10 bases between them. Germline assignment: CDR1 GTSNPN and CDR2 SVGIG (reference sequence). The CDR3 is 12 amino acids.

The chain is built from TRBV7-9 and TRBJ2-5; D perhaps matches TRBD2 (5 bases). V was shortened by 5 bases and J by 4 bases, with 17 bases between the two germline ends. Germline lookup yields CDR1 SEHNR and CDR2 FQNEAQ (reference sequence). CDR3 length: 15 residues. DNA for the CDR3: TGTGCCAGCAGCCCCTATGGTAAAGGACTAGAGACCCAGTACTTC. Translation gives CASSPYGKGLETQYF.

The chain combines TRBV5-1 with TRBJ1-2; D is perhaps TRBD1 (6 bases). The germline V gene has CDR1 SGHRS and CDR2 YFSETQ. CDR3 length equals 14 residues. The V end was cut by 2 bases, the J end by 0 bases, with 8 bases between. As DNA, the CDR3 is TGCGCCAGCAGCTTTAACAGGGCTAACTATGGCTACACCTTC. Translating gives CASSFNRANYGYTF.

The CDR3 DNA reads TGTGCCAGCAGTGTCACCTCCCAGGGGGTGAATAATTCACCCCTCCACTTT. Protein product: CASSVTSQGVNNSPLHF. The gene calls are TRBV28 and TRBJ1-6; 7 bases are shared with TRBD1. Germline assignment: CDR1 MDHEN and CDR2 SYDVKM. The CDR3 is made up of 17 amino acids. J gave up 5 bases and V 5 bases, and 12 bases lay outside the gene matches.

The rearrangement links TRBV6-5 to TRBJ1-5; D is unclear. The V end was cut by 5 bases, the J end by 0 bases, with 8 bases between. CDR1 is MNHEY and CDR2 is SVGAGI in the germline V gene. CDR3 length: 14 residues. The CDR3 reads CASSPIYSNQPQHF. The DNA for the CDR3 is TGTGCCAGCAGTCCGATTTATAGCAATCAGCCCCAGCATTTT.

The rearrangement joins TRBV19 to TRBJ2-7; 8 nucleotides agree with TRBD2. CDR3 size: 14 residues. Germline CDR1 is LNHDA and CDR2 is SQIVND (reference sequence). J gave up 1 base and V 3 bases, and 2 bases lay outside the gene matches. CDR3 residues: CASSISGTSYEQYF. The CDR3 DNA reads TGTGCCAGTAGTATTAGCGGGACGTCCTACGAGCAGTACTTC. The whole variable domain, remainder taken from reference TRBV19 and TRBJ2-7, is DGGITQSPKYLFRKEGQNVTLSCEQNLNHDAMYWYRQDPGQGLRLIYYSQIVNDFQKGDIAEGYSVSREKKESFPLTVTSAQKNPTAFYLCASSISGTSYEQYFGPGTRLTVT.

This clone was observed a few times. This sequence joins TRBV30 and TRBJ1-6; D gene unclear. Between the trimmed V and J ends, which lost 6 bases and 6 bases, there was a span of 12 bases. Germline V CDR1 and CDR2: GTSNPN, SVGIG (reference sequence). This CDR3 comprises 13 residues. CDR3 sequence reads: CACASDSNSPLHF. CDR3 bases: TGTGCCTGCGCTTCGGACTCTAATTCACCCCTCCACTTT.

The CDR3 DNA reads as TGTGCCAGCAGCTTGTTGGGACGGCCGGGGACCGGGGAGCTGTTTTTT. As protein: CASSLLGRPGTGELFF. The chain is built from TRBV7-9 and TRBJ2-2; the D gene could be TRBD1 or TRBD2 (5 bases each). Trimming removed 3 bases from V and 5 bases from J, with 16 bases in between. CDR3 length: 16 residues. The V gene's germline CDR1 is SEHNR and CDR2 FQNEAQ (reference sequence). Full variable domain (missing parts from reference TRBV7-9 and TRBJ2-2): DTGVSQNPRHKITKRGQNVTFRCDPISEHNRLYWYRQTLGQGPEFLTYFQNEAQLEKSRLLSDRFSAERPKGSFSTLEIQRTEQGDSAMYLCASSLLGRPGTGELFFGEGSRLTVL.

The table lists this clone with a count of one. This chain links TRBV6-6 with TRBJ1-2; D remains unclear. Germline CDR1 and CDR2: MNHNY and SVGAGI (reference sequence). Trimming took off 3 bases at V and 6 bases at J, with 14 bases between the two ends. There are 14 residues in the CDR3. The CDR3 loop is CASSYPGGRHGYTF. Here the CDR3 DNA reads TGTGCCAGCAGTTATCCGGGAGGGAGGCATGGCTACACCTTC.

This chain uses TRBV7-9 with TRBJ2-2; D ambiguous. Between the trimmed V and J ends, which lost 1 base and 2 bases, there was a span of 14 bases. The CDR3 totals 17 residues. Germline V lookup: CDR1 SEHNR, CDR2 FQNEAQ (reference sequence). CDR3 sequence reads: CASSLEYRRVNTGELFF. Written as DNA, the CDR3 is TGTGCCAGCAGCTTAGAGTATCGTAGGGTAAACACCGGGGAGCTGTTTTTT.

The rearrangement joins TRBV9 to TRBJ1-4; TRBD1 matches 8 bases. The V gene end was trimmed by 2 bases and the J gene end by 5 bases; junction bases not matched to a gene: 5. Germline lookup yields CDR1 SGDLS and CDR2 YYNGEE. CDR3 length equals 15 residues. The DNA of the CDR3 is TGTGCCAGCAGCGTCGGGACAGGCAGCAATGAAAAACTGTTTTTT. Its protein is CASSVGTGSNEKLFF.

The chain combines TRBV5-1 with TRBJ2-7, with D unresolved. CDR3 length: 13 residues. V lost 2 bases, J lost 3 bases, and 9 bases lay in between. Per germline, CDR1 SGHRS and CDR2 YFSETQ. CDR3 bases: TGCGCCAGCAGCTTACCCCCCTTCTACGAGCAGTACTTC. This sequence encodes CASSLPPFYEQYF.

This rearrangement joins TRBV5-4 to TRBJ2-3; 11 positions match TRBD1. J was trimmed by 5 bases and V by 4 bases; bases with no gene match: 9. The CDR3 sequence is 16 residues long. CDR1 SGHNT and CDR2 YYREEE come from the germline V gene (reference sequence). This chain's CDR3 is CASSRGGQGAVDTQYF. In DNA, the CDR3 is TGTGCCAGCAGCCGTGGAGGACAGGGGGCCGTAGATACGCAGTATTTT. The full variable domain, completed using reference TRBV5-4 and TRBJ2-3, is ETGVTQSPTHLIKTRGQQVTLRCSSQSGHNTVSWYQQALGQGPQFIFQYYREEENGRGNFPPRFSGLQFPNYSSELNVNALELDDSALYLCASSRGGQGAVDTQYFGPGTRLTVL.

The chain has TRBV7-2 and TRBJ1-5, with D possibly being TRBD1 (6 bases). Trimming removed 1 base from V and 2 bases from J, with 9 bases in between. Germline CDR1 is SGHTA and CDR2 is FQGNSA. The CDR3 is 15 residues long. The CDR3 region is CASSLDRVGNQPQHF. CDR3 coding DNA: TGTGCCAGCAGCTTAGACAGGGTTGGCAATCAGCCCCAGCATTTT.

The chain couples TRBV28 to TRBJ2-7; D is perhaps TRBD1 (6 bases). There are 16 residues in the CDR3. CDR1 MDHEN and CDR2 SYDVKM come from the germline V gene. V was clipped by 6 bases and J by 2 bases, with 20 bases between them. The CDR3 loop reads CASSLGGGPYPYEQYF. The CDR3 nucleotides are TGTGCCAGCAGCCTCGGTGGGGGCCCTTATCCCTACGAGCAGTACTTC. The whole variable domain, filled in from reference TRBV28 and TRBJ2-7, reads DVKVTQSSRYLVKRTGEKVFLECVQDMDHENMFWYRQDPGLGLRLIYFSYDVKMKEKGDIPEGYSVSREKKERFSLILESASTNQTSMYLCASSLGGGPYPYEQYFGPGTRLTVT.

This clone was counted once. The CDR3 coding sequence is TGTGCCAGCAGCTTAACCCTCGCGCAGGGGAATGAGCAGTTCTTC. This encodes CASSLTLAQGNEQFF. This sequence joins TRBV7-2 and TRBJ2-1; TRBD1 is a possible D gene (6 bases). Trimming left V 2 bases short and J 7 bases short, with 15 bases between. The CDR3 spans 15 residues. In germline, CDR1 is SGHTA, CDR2 FQGNSA.

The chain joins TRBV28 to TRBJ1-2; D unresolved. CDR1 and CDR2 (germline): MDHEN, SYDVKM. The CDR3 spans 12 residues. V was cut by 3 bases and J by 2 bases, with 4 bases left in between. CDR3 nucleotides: TGTGCCAGCAGTTTTTTGAACTATGGCTACACCTTC. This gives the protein CASSFLNYGYTF.

CDR3 sequence (DNA): TGTGCCAGCAGCTTGTCCATCAAGCAAGAGACCCAGTACTTC. Protein sequence: CASSLSIKQETQYF. The V call is TRBV7-9, the J call TRBJ2-5; no clear D gene. This CDR3 has 14 residues. Germline CDR1 and CDR2: SEHNR and FQNEAQ (reference sequence). Trimming removed 3 bases from V and 2 bases from J, with 10 bases in between.

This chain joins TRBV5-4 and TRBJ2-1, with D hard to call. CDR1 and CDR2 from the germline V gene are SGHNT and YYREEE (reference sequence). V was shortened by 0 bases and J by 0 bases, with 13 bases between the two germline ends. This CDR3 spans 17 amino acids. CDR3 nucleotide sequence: TGTGCCAGCAGCTTGGAGCCGGACGTTAGCTCCTACAATGAGCAGTTCTTC. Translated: CASSLEPDVSSYNEQFF.

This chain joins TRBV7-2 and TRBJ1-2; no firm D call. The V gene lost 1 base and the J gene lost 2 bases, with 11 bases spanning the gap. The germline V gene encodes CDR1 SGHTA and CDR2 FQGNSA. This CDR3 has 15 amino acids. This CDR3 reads CASSLGTAPNYGYTF. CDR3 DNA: TGTGCCAGCAGCTTAGGTACAGCCCCAAACTATGGCTACACCTTC.